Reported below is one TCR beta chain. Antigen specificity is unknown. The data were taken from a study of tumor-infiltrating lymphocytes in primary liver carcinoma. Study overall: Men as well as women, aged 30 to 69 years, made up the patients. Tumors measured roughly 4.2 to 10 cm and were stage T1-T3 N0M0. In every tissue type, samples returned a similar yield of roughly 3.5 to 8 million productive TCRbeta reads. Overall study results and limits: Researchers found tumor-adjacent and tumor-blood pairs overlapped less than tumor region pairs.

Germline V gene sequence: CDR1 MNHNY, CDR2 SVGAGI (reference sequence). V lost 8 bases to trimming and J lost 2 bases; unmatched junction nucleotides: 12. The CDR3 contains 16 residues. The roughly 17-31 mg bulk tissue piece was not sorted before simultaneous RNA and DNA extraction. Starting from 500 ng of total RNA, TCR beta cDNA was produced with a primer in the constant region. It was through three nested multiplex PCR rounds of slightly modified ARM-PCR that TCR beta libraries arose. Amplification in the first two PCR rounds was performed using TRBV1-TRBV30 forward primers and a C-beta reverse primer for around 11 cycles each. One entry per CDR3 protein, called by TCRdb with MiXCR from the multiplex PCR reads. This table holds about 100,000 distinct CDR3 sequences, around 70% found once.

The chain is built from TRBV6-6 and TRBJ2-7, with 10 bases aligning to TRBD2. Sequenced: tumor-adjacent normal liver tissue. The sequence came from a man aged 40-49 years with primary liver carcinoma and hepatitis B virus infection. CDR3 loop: CASAWSSGRGAYEQYF. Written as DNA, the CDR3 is TGTGCCAGCGCCTGGTCAAGCGGGAGGGGGGCCTACGAGCAGTACTTC.